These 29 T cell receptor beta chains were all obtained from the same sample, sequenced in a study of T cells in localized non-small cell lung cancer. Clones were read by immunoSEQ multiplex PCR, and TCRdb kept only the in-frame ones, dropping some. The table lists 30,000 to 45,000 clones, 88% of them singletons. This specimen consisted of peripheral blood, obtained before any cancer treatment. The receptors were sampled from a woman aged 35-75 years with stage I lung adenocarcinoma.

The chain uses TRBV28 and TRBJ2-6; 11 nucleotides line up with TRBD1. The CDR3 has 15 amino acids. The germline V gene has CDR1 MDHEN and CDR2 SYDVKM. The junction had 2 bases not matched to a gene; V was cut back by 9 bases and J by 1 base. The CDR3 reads CASGQGASGANVLTF. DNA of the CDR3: TGTGCCAGTGGACAGGGGGCTTCTGGGGCCAACGTCCTGACTTTC.

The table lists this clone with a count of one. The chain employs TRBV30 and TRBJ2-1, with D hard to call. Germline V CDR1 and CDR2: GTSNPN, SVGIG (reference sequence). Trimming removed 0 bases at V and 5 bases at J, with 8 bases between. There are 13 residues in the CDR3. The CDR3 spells CAWSVTWDNEQFF. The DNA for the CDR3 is TGTGCCTGGAGTGTGACGTGGGACAATGAGCAGTTCTTC.

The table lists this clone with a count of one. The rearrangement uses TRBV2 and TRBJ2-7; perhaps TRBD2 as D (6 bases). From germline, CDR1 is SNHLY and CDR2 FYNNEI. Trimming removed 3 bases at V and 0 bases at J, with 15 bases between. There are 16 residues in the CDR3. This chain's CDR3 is CASSESRLGPSYEQYF. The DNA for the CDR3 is TGTGCCAGCAGTGAGTCCAGACTAGGGCCCTCCTACGAGCAGTACTTC.

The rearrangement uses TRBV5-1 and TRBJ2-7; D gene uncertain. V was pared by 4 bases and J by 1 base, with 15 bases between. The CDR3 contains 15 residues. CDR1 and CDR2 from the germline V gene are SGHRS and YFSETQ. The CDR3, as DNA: TGCGCCAGCAGCCCCGCCGCAGTACCGTCCTACGAGCAGTACTTC. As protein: CASSPAAVPSYEQYF.

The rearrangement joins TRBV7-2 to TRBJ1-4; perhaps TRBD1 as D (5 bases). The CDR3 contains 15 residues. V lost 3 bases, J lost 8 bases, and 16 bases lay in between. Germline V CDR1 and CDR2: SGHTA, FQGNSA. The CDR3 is CASSFGGILEEKLFF. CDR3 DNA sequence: TGTGCCAGCAGCTTTGGGGGTATACTGGAGGAAAAACTGTTTTTT.

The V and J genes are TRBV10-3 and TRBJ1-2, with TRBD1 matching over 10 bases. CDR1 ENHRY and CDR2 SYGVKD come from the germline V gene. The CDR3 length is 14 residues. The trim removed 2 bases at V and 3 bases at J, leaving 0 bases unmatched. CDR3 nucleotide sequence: TGTGCCATCAGTGAGGGGACAGGGGACTATGGCTACACCTTC. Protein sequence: CAISEGTGDYGYTF.

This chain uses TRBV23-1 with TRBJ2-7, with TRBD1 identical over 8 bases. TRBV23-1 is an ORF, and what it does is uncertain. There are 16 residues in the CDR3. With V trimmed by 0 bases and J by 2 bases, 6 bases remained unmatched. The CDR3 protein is CASSQSPTDRAYEQYF. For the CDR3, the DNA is TGCGCCAGCAGTCAATCGCCCACGGACAGGGCCTACGAGCAGTACTTC.

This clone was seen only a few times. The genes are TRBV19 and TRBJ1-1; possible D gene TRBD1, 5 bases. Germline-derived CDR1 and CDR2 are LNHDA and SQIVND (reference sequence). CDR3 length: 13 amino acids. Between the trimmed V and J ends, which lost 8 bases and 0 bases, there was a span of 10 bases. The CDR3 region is CASGRQMNTEAFF. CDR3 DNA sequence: TGTGCCAGTGGTAGACAGATGAACACTGAAGCTTTCTTT.

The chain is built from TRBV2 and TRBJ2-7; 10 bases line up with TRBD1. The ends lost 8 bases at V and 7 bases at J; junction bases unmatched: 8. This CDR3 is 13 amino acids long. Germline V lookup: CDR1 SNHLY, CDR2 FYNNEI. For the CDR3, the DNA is TGTGCCAGCGGAGACAGGGGGCAGGGAGAGCAGTACTTC. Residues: CASGDRGQGEQYF.

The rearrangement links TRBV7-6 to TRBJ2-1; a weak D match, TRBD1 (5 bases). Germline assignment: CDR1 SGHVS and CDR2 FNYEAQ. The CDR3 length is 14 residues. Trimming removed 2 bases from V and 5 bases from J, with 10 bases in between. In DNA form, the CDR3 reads TGTGCCAGCAGCTTATTCCAGGGAAACAATGAGCAGTTCTTC. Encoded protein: CASSLFQGNNEQFF.

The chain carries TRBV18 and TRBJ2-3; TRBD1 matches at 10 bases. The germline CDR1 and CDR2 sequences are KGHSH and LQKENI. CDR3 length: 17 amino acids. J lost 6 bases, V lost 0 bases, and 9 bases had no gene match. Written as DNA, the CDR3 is TGTGCCAGCTCACCACCGACAGGGGGCGCGGGGGCCGATACGCAGTATTTT. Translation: CASSPPTGGAGADTQYF.

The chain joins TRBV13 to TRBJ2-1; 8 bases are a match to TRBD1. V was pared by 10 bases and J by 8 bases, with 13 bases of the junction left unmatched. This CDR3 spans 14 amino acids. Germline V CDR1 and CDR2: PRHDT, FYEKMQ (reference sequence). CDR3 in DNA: TGTGCCACCCGACAGGGGATGTTGGGCGATGAGCAGTTCTTC. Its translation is CATRQGMLGDEQFF. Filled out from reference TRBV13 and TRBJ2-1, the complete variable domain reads AAGVIQSPRHLIKEKRETATLKCYPIPRHDTVYWYQQGPGQDPQFLISFYEKMQSDKGSIPDRFSAQQFSDYHSELNMSSLELGDSALYFCATRQGMLGDEQFFGPGTRLTVL.

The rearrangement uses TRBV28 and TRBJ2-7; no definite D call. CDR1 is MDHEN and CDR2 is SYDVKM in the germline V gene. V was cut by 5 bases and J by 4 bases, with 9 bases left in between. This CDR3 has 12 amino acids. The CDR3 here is CASSPGRYEQYF. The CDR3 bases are TGTGCCAGCAGTCCCGGACGATACGAGCAGTACTTC.

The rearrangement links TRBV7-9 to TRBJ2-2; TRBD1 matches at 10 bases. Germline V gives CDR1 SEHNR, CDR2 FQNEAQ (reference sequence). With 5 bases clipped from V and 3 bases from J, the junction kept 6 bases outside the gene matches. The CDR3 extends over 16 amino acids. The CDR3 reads CASSGRQGADTGELFF. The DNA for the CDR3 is TGTGCCAGCAGCGGGCGACAGGGGGCAGACACCGGGGAGCTGTTTTTT. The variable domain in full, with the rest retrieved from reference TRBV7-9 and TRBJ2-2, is DTGVSQNPRHKITKRGQNVTFRCDPISEHNRLYWYRQTLGQGPEFLTYFQNEAQLEKSRLLSDRFSAERPKGSFSTLEIQRTEQGDSAMYLCASSGRQGADTGELFFGEGSRLTVL.

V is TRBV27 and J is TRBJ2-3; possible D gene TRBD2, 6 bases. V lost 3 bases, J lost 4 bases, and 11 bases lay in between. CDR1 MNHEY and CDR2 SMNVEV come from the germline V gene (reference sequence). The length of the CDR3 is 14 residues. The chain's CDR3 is CASSFVGGADTQYF. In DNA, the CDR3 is TGTGCCAGCAGTTTCGTGGGGGGAGCAGATACGCAGTATTTT.

The CDR3 reads CASSLPPAYVSNQPQHF. CDR3 bases: TGTGCCAGCAGCCTACCCCCTGCATACGTTAGCAATCAGCCCCAGCATTTT. The chain joins TRBV28 to TRBJ1-5; D is undetermined. CDR3 size: 17 residues. With 6 bases removed from V and 0 bases from J, the gap between germline ends came to 18 bases. Germline V gene sequence: CDR1 MDHEN, CDR2 SYDVKM.

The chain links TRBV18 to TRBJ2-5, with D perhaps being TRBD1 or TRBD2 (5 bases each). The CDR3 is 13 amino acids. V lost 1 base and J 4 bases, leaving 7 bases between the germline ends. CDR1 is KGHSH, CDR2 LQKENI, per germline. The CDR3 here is CASSPRGSETQYF. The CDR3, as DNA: TGTGCCAGCTCACCACGGGGGTCAGAGACCCAGTACTTC.

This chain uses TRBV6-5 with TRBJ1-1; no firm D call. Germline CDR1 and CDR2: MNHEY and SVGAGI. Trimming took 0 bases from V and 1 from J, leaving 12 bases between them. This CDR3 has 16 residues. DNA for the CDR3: TGTGCCAGCAGTTACTCGCCGGGCAGGTCGAACACTGAAGCTTTCTTT. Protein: CASSYSPGRSNTEAFF.

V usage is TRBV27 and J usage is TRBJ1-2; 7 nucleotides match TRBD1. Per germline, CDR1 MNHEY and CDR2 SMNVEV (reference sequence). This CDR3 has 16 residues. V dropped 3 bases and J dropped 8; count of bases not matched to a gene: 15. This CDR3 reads CASSLYRGRIKGGYTF. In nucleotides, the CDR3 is TGTGCCAGCAGTTTGTACAGGGGAAGAATTAAGGGCGGCTACACCTTC.

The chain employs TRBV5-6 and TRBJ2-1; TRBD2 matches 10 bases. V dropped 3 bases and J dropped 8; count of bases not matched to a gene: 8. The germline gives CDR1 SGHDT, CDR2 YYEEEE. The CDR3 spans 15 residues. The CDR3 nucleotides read TGTGCCAGCAGCTGGAGAGCGGGAGGGCCGTATGAGCAGTTCTTC. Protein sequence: CASSWRAGGPYEQFF.

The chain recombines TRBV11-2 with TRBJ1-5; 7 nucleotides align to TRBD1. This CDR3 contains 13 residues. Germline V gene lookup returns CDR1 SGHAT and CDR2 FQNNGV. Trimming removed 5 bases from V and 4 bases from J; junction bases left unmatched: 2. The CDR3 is CASSRGLNQPQHF. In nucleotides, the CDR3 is TGTGCCAGCAGCAGGGGGCTGAATCAGCCCCAGCATTTT.

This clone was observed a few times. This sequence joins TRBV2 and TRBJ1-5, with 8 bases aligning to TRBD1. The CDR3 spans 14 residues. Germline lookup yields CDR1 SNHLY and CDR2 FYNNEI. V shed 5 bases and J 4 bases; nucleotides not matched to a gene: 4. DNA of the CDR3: TGTGCCAGCAGTACCGACAGGGGAAATCAGCCCCAGCATTTT. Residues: CASSTDRGNQPQHF.

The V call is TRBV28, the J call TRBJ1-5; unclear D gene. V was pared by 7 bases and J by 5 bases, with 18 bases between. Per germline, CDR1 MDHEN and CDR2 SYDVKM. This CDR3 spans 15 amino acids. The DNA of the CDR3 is TGTGCCAGCACCCCGAGTCCTGGATCAGATCAGCCCCAGCATTTT. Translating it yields CASTPSPGSDQPQHF.

CDR3 nucleotides: TGTGCCAGCAGTGAATATGGAGGGATCGACAATCAGCCCCAGCATTTT. The encoded protein is CASSEYGGIDNQPQHF. The rearrangement joins TRBV6-1 to TRBJ1-5, with D unclear. Trimming took off 2 bases at V and 3 bases at J, with 14 bases between the two ends. Per germline, CDR1 MNHNS and CDR2 SASEGT. The CDR3 contains 16 residues.

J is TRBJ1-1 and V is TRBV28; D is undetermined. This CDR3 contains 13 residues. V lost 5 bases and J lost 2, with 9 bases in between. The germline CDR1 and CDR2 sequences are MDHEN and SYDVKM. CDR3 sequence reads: CASSTHSNTEAFF. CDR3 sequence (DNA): TGTGCCAGCAGTACTCACAGCAACACTGAAGCTTTCTTT.

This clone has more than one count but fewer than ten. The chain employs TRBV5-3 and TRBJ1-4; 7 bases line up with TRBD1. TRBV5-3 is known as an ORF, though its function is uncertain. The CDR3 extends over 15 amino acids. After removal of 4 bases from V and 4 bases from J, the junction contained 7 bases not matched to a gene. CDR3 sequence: CARSHGQASNEKLFF. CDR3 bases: TGTGCCAGAAGCCACGGACAGGCGAGTAATGAAAAACTGTTTTTT.

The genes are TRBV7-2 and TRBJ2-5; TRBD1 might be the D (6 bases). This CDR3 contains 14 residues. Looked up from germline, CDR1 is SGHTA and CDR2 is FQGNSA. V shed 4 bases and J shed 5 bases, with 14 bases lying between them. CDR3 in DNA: TGTGCCAGCAGCTCCACCACAGGGACCGAGACCCAGTACTTC. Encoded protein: CASSSTTGTETQYF.

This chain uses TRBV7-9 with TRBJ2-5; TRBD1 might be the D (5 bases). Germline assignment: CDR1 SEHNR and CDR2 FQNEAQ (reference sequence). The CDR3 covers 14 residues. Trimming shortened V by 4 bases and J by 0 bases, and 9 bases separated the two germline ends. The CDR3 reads CASSYRQNQETQYF. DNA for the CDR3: TGTGCCAGCAGCTACCGACAGAACCAAGAGACCCAGTACTTC.

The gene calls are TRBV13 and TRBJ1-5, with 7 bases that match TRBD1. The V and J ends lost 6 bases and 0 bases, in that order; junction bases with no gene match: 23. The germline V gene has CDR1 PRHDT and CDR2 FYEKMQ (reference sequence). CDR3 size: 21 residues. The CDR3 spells CASRPTLELNRGRHSNQPQHF. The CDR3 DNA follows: TGTGCCAGCAGACCTACATTAGAGCTTAACAGGGGAAGACATAGCAATCAGCCCCAGCATTTT.